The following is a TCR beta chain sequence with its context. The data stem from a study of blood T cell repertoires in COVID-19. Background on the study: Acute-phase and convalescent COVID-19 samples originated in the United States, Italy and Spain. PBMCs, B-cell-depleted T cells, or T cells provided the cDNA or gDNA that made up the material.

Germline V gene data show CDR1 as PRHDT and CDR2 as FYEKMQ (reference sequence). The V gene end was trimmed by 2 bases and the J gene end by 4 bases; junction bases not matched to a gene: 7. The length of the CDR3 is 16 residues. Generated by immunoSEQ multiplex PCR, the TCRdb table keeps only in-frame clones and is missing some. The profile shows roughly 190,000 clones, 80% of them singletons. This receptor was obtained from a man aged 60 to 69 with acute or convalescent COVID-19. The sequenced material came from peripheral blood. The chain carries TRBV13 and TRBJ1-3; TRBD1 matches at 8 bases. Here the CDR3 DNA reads TGTGCCAGCAGCTTAAGGAGGACAGGGCTCGGAAACACCATATATTTT. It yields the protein CASSLRRTGLGNTIYF.